The 27 T cell receptor beta chains below all came from one sample that was sequenced in a study of CD8+ T cells in alopecia areata (dated by TCRdb to 2017 to 2018). The time point label, read with the paper, signifies: baseline before oral tofacitinib. The protocol used for the library was the immunoSEQ multiplex PCR assay. To provide template for TCR sequencing, every sample had RNA extracted and reverse transcribed into cDNA. This immuneACCESS table, as held by TCRdb, lists in-frame sequences with V and J called but not all clones. Of the missing ones, under half trace to an unresolved V gene in checked studies; the others have no known cause. In this sample the table shows hundreds of thousands of clones, about 53% of which occur a single time. The top ten clonotypes cover approximately 0.44% of the sample. Sequencing used CD4+ T cells sorted from blood, obtained at week 0. These receptors all come from a human donor with alopecia areata.

The chain carries TRBV27 and TRBJ2-1; 7 bases agree with TRBD2. Germline assignment: CDR1 MNHEY and CDR2 SMNVEV (reference sequence). The CDR3 is 14 residues long. V shed 3 bases and J 6 bases; nucleotides not matched to a gene: 5. As DNA, the CDR3 is TGTGCCAGCAGTTTGTTGGCTAGCGGCAATGAGCAGTTCTTC. Its translation: CASSLLASGNEQFF.

The CDR3 loop is CASSLGGGRQETQYF. The CDR3 coding sequence is TGTGCCAGCAGCTTGGGCGGGGGCCGCCAAGAGACCCAGTACTTC. The chain joins TRBV5-6 to TRBJ2-5; weak D call: TRBD2 (7 bases). Looked up from germline, CDR1 is SGHDT and CDR2 is YYEEEE. This CDR3 is 15 amino acids long. Trimming removed 0 bases at V and 1 base at J, with 10 bases between.

The chain is built from TRBV29-1 and TRBJ2-7, with 10 positions matching TRBD1. This CDR3 is 13 amino acids long. The germline V gene has CDR1 SQVTM and CDR2 ANQGSEA. J gave up 1 base and V 7 bases, and 4 bases lay outside the gene matches. CDR3 loop: CSGRTGGSYEQYF. CDR3 coding DNA: TGCAGCGGCAGGACAGGGGGGTCCTACGAGCAGTACTTC.

In the case of this clone: This CDR3 is also generated by other DNA sequences in the sample. The rearrangement links TRBV7-9 to TRBJ1-5; D is possibly TRBD1 (5 bases). The CDR3 is 13 residues long. V was trimmed by 1 base and J by 8 bases, leaving 9 bases between them. Looked up from germline, CDR1 is SEHNR and CDR2 is FQNEAQ (reference sequence). As DNA, the CDR3 is TGTGCCAGCAGCTTAGGGGGGTTAAAGCCCCAGCATTTT. It is translated as CASSLGGLKPQHF.

The chain is built from TRBV7-9 and TRBJ1-5; TRBD1 matches at 7 bases. The ends lost 0 bases at V and 5 bases at J; junction bases unmatched: 7. Germline V gene lookup returns CDR1 SEHNR and CDR2 FQNEAQ (reference sequence). The CDR3 extends over 16 amino acids. The CDR3 DNA reads TGTGCCAGCAGCTTAGCAGGTGGGAGGGGGCATCAGCCCCAGCATTTT. This gives the protein CASSLAGGRGHQPQHF.

This clone was seen only a few times. The gene calls are TRBV30 and TRBJ2-1; 9 bases agree with TRBD2. The CDR3 is made up of 16 amino acids. J gave up 0 bases and V 1 base, and 4 bases lay outside the gene matches. Germline V lookup: CDR1 GTSNPN, CDR2 SVGIG (reference sequence). The CDR3 protein is CAWSGNSGSSYNEQFF. In DNA, the CDR3 is TGTGCCTGGAGTGGTAATAGCGGGAGCTCCTACAATGAGCAGTTCTTC.

Here the CDR3 reads CSGAWGEQFF. DNA of the CDR3: TGCAGCGGAGCTTGGGGTGAGCAGTTCTTC. This rearrangement joins TRBV29-1 to TRBJ2-1; no clear D. Germline-derived CDR1 and CDR2 are SQVTM and ANQGSEA. CDR3 length: 10 amino acids. V was pared by 7 bases and J by 9 bases, with 10 bases between.

The gene calls are TRBV9 and TRBJ2-1; 8 bases match TRBD2. Germline loops: CDR1 SGDLS, CDR2 YYNGEE. The trim removed 4 bases at V and 8 bases at J, leaving 8 bases unmatched. This CDR3 has 14 residues. In nucleotides, the CDR3 is TGTGCCAGCAGCATCTCGACTAGCGTGGATGAGCAGTTCTTC. Translating it yields CASSISTSVDEQFF. Based on the CDR3 plus reference TRBV9 and TRBJ2-1, the full variable domain is DSGVTQTPKHLITATGQRVTLRCSPRSGDLSVYWYQQSLDQGLQFLIQYYNGEERAKGNILERFSAQQFPDLHSELNLSSLELGDSALYFCASSISTSVDEQFFGPGTRLTVL.

This sequence joins TRBV2 and TRBJ2-1; D possibly corresponds to TRBD1 (6 bases). CDR1 and CDR2 (germline): SNHLY, FYNNEI. The V end lost 6 bases, the J end lost 9 bases, and 15 bases lay between the germline ends. There are 13 residues in the CDR3. This chain's CDR3 is CASRGRGIGEQFF. The CDR3 nucleotides are TGTGCCAGCAGGGGAAGGGGGATCGGTGAGCAGTTCTTC. Drawing the rest from reference TRBV2 and TRBJ2-1, the complete variable domain is EPEVTQTPSHQVTQMGQEVILRCVPISNHLYFYWYRQILGQKVEFLVSFYNNEISEKSEIFDDQFSVERPDGSNFTLKIRSTKLEDSAMYFCASRGRGIGEQFFGPGTRLTVL.

A few counts support this clone. The chain carries TRBV10-3 and TRBJ2-3; D tentatively fits TRBD1 or TRBD2 (6 bases each). CDR3 length equals 13 residues. Germline assignment: CDR1 ENHRY and CDR2 SYGVKD. V was clipped by 8 bases and J by 4 bases, with 13 bases between them. CDR3 loop: CAIDTGRSDTQYF. The CDR3 region has the DNA TGTGCCATCGATACAGGGAGGTCAGATACGCAGTATTTT.

The rearrangement joins TRBV4-2 to TRBJ2-7, with 10 bases fitting TRBD1. J lost 5 bases, V lost 5 bases, and 6 bases had no gene match. There are 14 residues in the CDR3. Looked up from germline, CDR1 is LGHNA and CDR2 is YNFKEQ. CDR3 nucleotides: TGTGCCAGCAGCTTGGACAGGGGGACCCACGAGCAGTACTTC. This encodes CASSLDRGTHEQYF.

The rearrangement joins TRBV30 to TRBJ2-3; TRBD2 matches 7 bases. Germline trimming cut 3 bases from V and 0 bases from J; bases unmatched to any gene: 6. Per the germline V gene, CDR1 is GTSNPN and CDR2 is SVGIG (reference sequence). The CDR3 consists of 15 residues. This CDR3 reads CAWRTSGTSTDTQYF. As DNA, the CDR3 is TGTGCCTGGAGGACAAGCGGGACTAGCACAGATACGCAGTATTTT.

A few counts support this clone. This chain joins TRBV4-2 and TRBJ2-3; 8 positions agree with TRBD1. Germline-derived CDR1 and CDR2 are LGHNA and YNFKEQ. This CDR3 spans 16 amino acids. V shed 0 bases and J 0 bases; nucleotides not matched to a gene: 2. CDR3 residues: CASSQDQGASTDTQYF. DNA of the CDR3: TGTGCCAGCAGCCAAGATCAGGGGGCTAGCACAGATACGCAGTATTTT.

The rearrangement uses TRBV6-1 and TRBJ2-3; possibly TRBD2 for D (6 bases). The CDR3 runs to 13 residues. In germline, CDR1 is MNHNS, CDR2 SASEGT. With 4 bases removed from V and 8 bases from J, the gap between germline ends came to 13 bases. CDR3 in DNA: TGTGCCAGCAGTGGGGAGCGGGTAGGTACGCAGTATTTT. It translates to CASSGERVGTQYF.

This clone was counted a few times. CDR3 nucleotides: TGTGCCATCAGTGAGTCGTTACAGAACACCGGGGAGCTGTTTTTT. Amino acids: CAISESLQNTGELFF. V and J are TRBV10-3 and TRBJ2-2; no clear D gene. Germline lookup yields CDR1 ENHRY and CDR2 SYGVKD. This CDR3 region has 15 residues. Trimming removed 0 bases at V and 1 base at J, with 6 bases between.

The genes are TRBV30 and TRBJ2-1; 11 bases line up with TRBD2. This CDR3 is built from 17 residues. Germline-derived CDR1 and CDR2 are GTSNPN and SVGIG (reference sequence). The J segment lost 1 base and the V segment lost 0 bases, leaving 5 bases of the junction unmatched. In DNA form, the CDR3 reads TGTGCCTGGAGTGTAGCGGGACTAGCGGATTCCTACAATGAGCAGTTCTTC. Translated, it gives CAWSVAGLADSYNEQFF.

The chain links TRBV5-1 to TRBJ1-6, with D hard to call. The germline CDR1 and CDR2 sequences are SGHRS and YFSETQ. The CDR3 extends over 15 amino acids. V lost 1 base and J 6 bases, leaving 11 bases between the germline ends. The CDR3, as DNA: TGCGCCAGCAGCTTGCAGGCCCCAAGTAATTCACCCCTCCACTTT. Its protein product is CASSLQAPSNSPLHF.

The chain links TRBV27 to TRBJ2-1; 8 bases fit TRBD2. V was clipped by 0 bases and J by 15 bases; unmatched bases: 4. CDR3 length equals 12 residues. The germline CDR1 and CDR2 sequences are MNHEY and SMNVEV (reference sequence). The CDR3 sequence: CASSLSGLVSFF. In nucleotides, the CDR3 is TGTGCCAGCAGTTTATCGGGACTAGTCTCGTTCTTC.

This clone was found once. The chain combines TRBV30 with TRBJ2-7; D is perhaps TRBD1 (5 bases). CDR1 is GTSNPN and CDR2 is SVGIG in the germline V gene (reference sequence). The V end was cut by 4 bases, the J end by 3 bases, with 13 bases between. The CDR3 contains 13 residues. CDR3 region: CAWKVRQGYEQYF. The DNA for the CDR3 is TGTGCCTGGAAGGTCCGGCAGGGCTACGAGCAGTACTTC.

The chain has TRBV25-1 and TRBJ2-7; 7 bases line up with TRBD2. Losses at the gene ends were 3 bases for V and 4 bases for J; bases not matched to a gene: 6. The CDR3 consists of 14 residues. CDR1 MGHDK and CDR2 SYGVNS come from the germline V gene. CDR3: CASSDSGQGYEQYF. CDR3 in DNA: TGTGCCAGCAGTGATAGCGGGCAAGGTTACGAGCAGTACTTC.

The V gene is TRBV2, the J gene TRBJ2-7, with 8 nucleotides matching TRBD1. Germline-derived CDR1 and CDR2 are SNHLY and FYNNEI. Trimming took 6 bases from V and 3 from J; bases not matched to a gene: 13. CDR3 length equals 16 residues. CDR3 sequence: CASSVSLTGDLYEQYF. CDR3 nucleotides: TGTGCCAGCAGCGTCTCCTTGACAGGGGACCTCTACGAGCAGTACTTC.

V gene TRBV9 combines with J gene TRBJ1-6, with D perhaps matching TRBD1 (5 bases). CDR3 length equals 17 residues. V was trimmed by 4 bases and J by 7 bases, leaving 21 bases between them. Germline V gene sequence: CDR1 SGDLS, CDR2 YYNGEE. The CDR3 protein is CASSPRGEANINSPLHF. The CDR3, as DNA: TGTGCCAGCAGCCCGAGAGGGGAGGCTAATATCAATTCACCCCTCCACTTT.

This clone turned up a few times. The rearrangement uses TRBV29-1 and TRBJ1-3; no firm D call. Germline CDR1 reads SQVTM; CDR2 reads ANQGSEA. The ends were cut back, 5 bases at V and 2 bases at J, with 19 bases in the middle. The CDR3 runs 16 residues. The CDR3 is CSVRKVGGGAGNTIYF. CDR3 bases: TGCAGCGTTCGTAAAGTGGGTGGAGGAGCTGGAAACACCATATATTTT.

The chain recombines TRBV27 with TRBJ2-1, with 13 bases aligning to TRBD2. CDR1 is MNHEY, CDR2 SMNVEV, per germline (reference sequence). There are 17 residues in the CDR3. V dropped 2 bases and J dropped 0; count of bases not matched to a gene: 1. For the CDR3, the DNA is TGTGCCAGCAGTTTAAGGACTAGCGGGAGCTCCTACAATGAGCAGTTCTTC. Protein product: CASSLRTSGSSYNEQFF.

The chain recombines TRBV30 with TRBJ1-6, with D unclear. This CDR3 region has 13 residues. CDR1 GTSNPN and CDR2 SVGIG come from the germline V gene (reference sequence). V dropped 4 bases and J dropped 13 bases, with 17 bases sitting between them. The CDR3, as DNA: TGTGCCTGGAACCTGAATTTGGGTGGGCCCCTCCACTTT. Translating it yields CAWNLNLGGPLHF.

The chain combines TRBV7-9 with TRBJ2-7; 8 positions agree with TRBD2. The CDR3 has 16 amino acids. Per germline, CDR1 SEHNR and CDR2 FQNEAQ (reference sequence). The J segment lost 0 bases and the V segment lost 3 bases, leaving 7 bases of the junction unmatched. The CDR3 DNA is TGTGCCAGCAGCTTGGTAGCGGGGCCTCCCTCCTACGAGCAGTACTTC. The encoded protein is CASSLVAGPPSYEQYF.

The chain joins TRBV29-1 to TRBJ1-2; D gene ambiguous. This CDR3 contains 13 residues. Germline CDR1 SQVTM, CDR2 ANQGSEA. Trimming shortened V by 2 bases and J by 3 bases, and 10 bases separated the two germline ends. The CDR3 region has the DNA TGCAGCGTTGAACCGGGGAAGGACTATGGCTACACCTTC. Translation: CSVEPGKDYGYTF.